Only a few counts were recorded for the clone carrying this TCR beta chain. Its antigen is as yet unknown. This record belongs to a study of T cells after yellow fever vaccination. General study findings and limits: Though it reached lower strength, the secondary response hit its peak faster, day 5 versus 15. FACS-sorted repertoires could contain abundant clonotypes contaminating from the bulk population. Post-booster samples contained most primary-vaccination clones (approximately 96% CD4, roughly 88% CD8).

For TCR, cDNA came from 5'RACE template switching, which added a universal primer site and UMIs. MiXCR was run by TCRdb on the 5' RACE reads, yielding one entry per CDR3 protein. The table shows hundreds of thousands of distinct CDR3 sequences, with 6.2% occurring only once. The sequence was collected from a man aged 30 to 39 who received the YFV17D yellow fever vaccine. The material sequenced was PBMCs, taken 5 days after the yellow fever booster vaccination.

The DNA of the CDR3 is TGCAGTGCTAGAGATCCCAGGGCTAGAATCGAGCAGTACTTC. Amino acid sequence: CSARDPRARIEQYF. The chain couples TRBV20-1 to TRBJ2-7; D perhaps matches TRBD1 (5 bases). V was trimmed by 0 bases and J by 6 bases, leaving 15 bases between them. The germline CDR1 and CDR2 sequences are DFQATT and SNEGSKA (reference sequence). The CDR3 spans 14 residues.